A selection of T cell receptor beta chains follows, all from one sample in a study of shared clonotypes between healthy human individuals. This table comes from immunoSEQ multiplex PCR, and its TCRdb copy is limited to in-frame clones, with some not included. The sample records under 600,000 clones, about 96% being singletons. Sequences were obtained from naive CD4+ T cells sorted from blood. The receptor source for this set is a woman aged 25-40 years in good health. Both conserved end residues are part of each CDR3. A D gene is named only where the DNA matches it firmly. Expanded clones are given a class, and other clones once, few, many or no size at all.

CDR3 DNA: TGCGCCAGCAGCGGCCGGACGGGATACAATGAGCAGTTCTTC
CDR3 protein: CASSGRTGYNEQFF
clone size: NA
J gene: TRBJ2-1
V gene: TRBV5-1
D gene: NA

CDR3 DNA: TGTGCCAGCAGCCTGGGACAGGGAGGAGGCTACACCTTC
CDR3 protein: CASSLGQGGGYTF
clone size: NA
J gene: TRBJ1-2
V gene: TRBV11-1
D gene: TRBD1

CDR3 DNA: TGTGCCAGCAGTTTGGGCGGGAGTCCGTACGAGCAGTACTTC
CDR3 protein: CASSLGGSPYEQYF
clone size: NA
J gene: TRBJ2-7
V gene: TRBV28
D gene: TRBD2

CDR3 DNA: TGCGCCAGCAGCTTCTCCACGGACGAGCAGTACTTC
CDR3 protein: CASSFSTDEQYF
clone size: NA
J gene: TRBJ2-7
V gene: TRBV5-1
D gene: NA

CDR3 DNA: TGTGCCAGCAGCTCGGGACAGGAGAACTATGGCTACACCTTC
CDR3 protein: CASSSGQENYGYTF
clone size: NA
J gene: TRBJ1-2
V gene: TRBV27
D gene: TRBD1

CDR3 DNA: TGCAGTACGACAGGGAACACTGAAGCTTTCTTT
CDR3 protein: CSTTGNTEAFF
clone size: NA
J gene: TRBJ1-1
V gene: TRBV20-1
D gene: NA

CDR3 DNA: TGTGCCAGCAGTTTATCGGGGGCGCAAGTTGAGCAGTACTTC
CDR3 protein: CASSLSGAQVEQYF
clone size: NA
J gene: TRBJ2-7
V gene: TRBV28
D gene: NA

CDR3 DNA: TGTGCCAGCAGCCCCGGACTAGCGGGAGTATCCGGGGAGCTGTTTTTT
CDR3 protein: CASSPGLAGVSGELFF
clone size: NA
J gene: TRBJ2-2
V gene: TRBV7-9
D gene: TRBD2

CDR3 DNA: TGTGCCAGCAGCCAAGGATCGGGAACCTACGAGCAGTACTTC
CDR3 protein: CASSQGSGTYEQYF
clone size: NA
J gene: TRBJ2-7
V gene: TRBV4-2
D gene: NA

CDR3 DNA: TGTGCCAGCAATAACCGGGACAGAGCGGGCTACACCTTC
CDR3 protein: CASNNRDRAGYTF
clone size: NA
J gene: TRBJ1-2
V gene: TRBV28
D gene: TRBD1

CDR3 DNA: TGTGCCTGGAGTGGGGGGAGAGGCGAAAAACTGTTTTTT
CDR3 protein: CAWSGGRGEKLFF
clone size: NA
J gene: TRBJ1-4
V gene: TRBV30
D gene: NA

CDR3 DNA: TGTGCCAGCAGTTTTCCGGCAGGGGCCCATGCAACTAATGAAAAACTGTTTTTT
CDR3 protein: CASSFPAGAHATNEKLFF
clone size: NA
J gene: TRBJ1-4
V gene: TRBV28
D gene: NA

CDR3 DNA: TGCGCCAGCAGCTCCCGGGACCCCAATGAGCAGTTCTTC
CDR3 protein: CASSSRDPNEQFF
clone size: NA
J gene: TRBJ2-1
V gene: TRBV5-1
D gene: NA

CDR3 DNA: TGTGCCAGCTCACCACCGGGGGCCCGGCAGAATGAGCAGTTCTTC
CDR3 protein: CASSPPGARQNEQFF
clone size: few
J gene: TRBJ2-1
V gene: TRBV18
D gene: NA

CDR3 DNA: TGTGCCATCAGTGCCGGGACAACTCAGCCCCAGCATTTT
CDR3 protein: CAISAGTTQPQHF
clone size: NA
J gene: TRBJ1-5
V gene: TRBV10-3
D gene: NA

CDR3 DNA: TGTGCCAGCTCCCCCCTCGGGACAGGGGATTACGAGCAGTACTTC
CDR3 protein: CASSPLGTGDYEQYF
clone size: NA
J gene: TRBJ2-7
V gene: TRBV18
D gene: TRBD1

CDR3 DNA: TGCAGCGTGGGCGGGAGCTACAATGAGCAGTTCTTC
CDR3 protein: CSVGGSYNEQFF
clone size: NA
J gene: TRBJ2-1
V gene: TRBV29-1
D gene: TRBD2

CDR3 DNA: TGTGCCAGTAGTATAGGGGCCCCGTCCTACAATGAGCAGTTCTTC
CDR3 protein: CASSIGAPSYNEQFF
clone size: once
J gene: TRBJ2-1
V gene: TRBV19
D gene: NA

CDR3 DNA: TGTGCCAGTAGGAAACCGGGACAGGGGACCTACGAGCAGTACTTC
CDR3 protein: CASRKPGQGTYEQYF
clone size: once
J gene: TRBJ2-7
V gene: TRBV19
D gene: TRBD1

CDR3 DNA: TGTGCCAGCAGTGAAGCAGGGGGTGCGAACGAAAAACTGTTTTTT
CDR3 protein: CASSEAGGANEKLFF
clone size: NA
J gene: TRBJ1-4
V gene: TRBV6-1
D gene: NA

CDR3 DNA: TGTGCCACCACGCTAGGGGTCGGCAATCAGCCCCAGCATTTT
CDR3 protein: CATTLGVGNQPQHF
clone size: NA
J gene: TRBJ1-5
V gene: TRBV28
D gene: NA

CDR3 DNA: TGTGCCAGCAGTTCCCCCGGGAGAAGCCGACCTGGCTACACCTTC
CDR3 protein: CASSSPGRSRPGYTF
clone size: NA
J gene: TRBJ1-2
V gene: TRBV28
D gene: NA

CDR3 DNA: TGTGCCAGCCTGCCCCGGACTAGCGGGATCGCGAACACCGGGGAGCTGTTTTTT
CDR3 protein: CASLPRTSGIANTGELFF
clone size: NA
J gene: TRBJ2-2
V gene: TRBV27
D gene: TRBD2

CDR3 DNA: TGTGCCAGCAGCGGGATCTTAGCAGATACGCAGTATTTT
CDR3 protein: CASSGILADTQYF
clone size: NA
J gene: TRBJ2-3
V gene: TRBV5-5
D gene: NA

CDR3 DNA: TGCGCCAGCAGCTTGGCGGGAGGGCCGGGGGAGCAGTACTTC
CDR3 protein: CASSLAGGPGEQYF
clone size: once
J gene: TRBJ2-5
V gene: TRBV5-1
D gene: TRBD2

CDR3 DNA: TGTGCCAGCAGCGTAACGGGAGGGCCGGGCACCGGGGAGCTGTTTTTT
CDR3 protein: CASSVTGGPGTGELFF
clone size: NA
J gene: TRBJ2-2
V gene: TRBV9
D gene: TRBD2

CDR3 DNA: TGTGCCAGCAGTTTATTTTCAGGGACTCAGCCCCAGCATTTT
CDR3 protein: CASSLFSGTQPQHF
clone size: NA
J gene: TRBJ1-5
V gene: TRBV27
D gene: NA

CDR3 DNA: TGTGCCAGCTCACCGCTGGGACAGGGGTACGAGCAGTACTTC
CDR3 protein: CASSPLGQGYEQYF
clone size: NA
J gene: TRBJ2-7
V gene: TRBV18
D gene: TRBD1

CDR3 DNA: TGTGCCAGTAGTATGGGGGACAGAAACTACAATGAGCAGTTCTTC
CDR3 protein: CASSMGDRNYNEQFF
clone size: NA
J gene: TRBJ2-1
V gene: TRBV19
D gene: TRBD1

CDR3 DNA: TGTGCCAGCAGCCAAGACCGGTGGGACCGGGACAGGGGGCTTCAGAGCAATCAGCCCCAGCATTTT
CDR3 protein: CASSQDRWDRDRGLQSNQPQHF
clone size: NA
J gene: TRBJ1-5
V gene: TRBV4-2
D gene: TRBD1

CDR3 DNA: TGTGCCAGCAGCCCGAGACGCGCCCAAGAGACCCAGTACTTC
CDR3 protein: CASSPRRAQETQYF
clone size: NA
J gene: TRBJ2-5
V gene: TRBV11-2
D gene: NA

CDR3 DNA: TGTGCCAGCAGCTCGAGACTAGCGGGAGGGGCAAGGGGTGAGCAGTTCTTC
CDR3 protein: CASSSRLAGGARGEQFF
clone size: NA
J gene: TRBJ2-1
V gene: TRBV7-9
D gene: TRBD2